The clone carrying this T cell receptor beta chain has ten or more counts. Its target is unknown. The CDR3 consists of 15 residues. V shed 4 bases and J 3 bases; nucleotides not matched to a gene: 6. Germline CDR1 and CDR2: SGDLS and YYNGEE. This record comes from a study of human T cells and chemical hapten exposure. Overall study findings and caveats: Expanded TCRs created a significantly greater count of big CDR3 similarity clusters than controls did. Patch test score tracked positively with PT1 expanded TCR counts.

Time point denoted: pre-sensitization, week 0. The treatment denotes: therapeutic diphenylcyclopropenone sensitization with weekly scalp DPC. TCRdb itself ran the RACE reads through MiXCR, one entry per CDR3 protein. This table holds under 300,000 distinct CDR3 sequences, roughly 7.7% found once. The rearrangement joins TRBV9 to TRBJ2-2; TRBD1 aligns across 7 bases. The source of this sequence is a man between 18 and 35 years old with alopecia areata. Some clones in this sample may be carry-over from other donors' samples. The specimen was whole blood, collected in connection with sensitization to the hapten diphenylcyclopropenone (DPC). DNA for the CDR3: TGTGCCAGCAGCCTACAGGGGACGGACACCGGGGAGCTGTTTTTT. It codes for CASSLQGTDTGELFF.